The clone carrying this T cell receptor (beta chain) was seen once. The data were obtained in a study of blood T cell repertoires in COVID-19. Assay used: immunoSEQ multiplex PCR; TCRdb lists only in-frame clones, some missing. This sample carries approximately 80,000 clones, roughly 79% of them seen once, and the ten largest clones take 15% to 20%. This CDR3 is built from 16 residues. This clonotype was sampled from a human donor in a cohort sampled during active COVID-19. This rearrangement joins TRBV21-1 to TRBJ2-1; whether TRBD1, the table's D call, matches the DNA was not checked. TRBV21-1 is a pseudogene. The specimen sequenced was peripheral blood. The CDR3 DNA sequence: TGTGCCAGCAGCAAAGTAGGGGTAACCTCCTACAATGAGCAGTTCTTC. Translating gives CASSKVGVTSYNEQFF.